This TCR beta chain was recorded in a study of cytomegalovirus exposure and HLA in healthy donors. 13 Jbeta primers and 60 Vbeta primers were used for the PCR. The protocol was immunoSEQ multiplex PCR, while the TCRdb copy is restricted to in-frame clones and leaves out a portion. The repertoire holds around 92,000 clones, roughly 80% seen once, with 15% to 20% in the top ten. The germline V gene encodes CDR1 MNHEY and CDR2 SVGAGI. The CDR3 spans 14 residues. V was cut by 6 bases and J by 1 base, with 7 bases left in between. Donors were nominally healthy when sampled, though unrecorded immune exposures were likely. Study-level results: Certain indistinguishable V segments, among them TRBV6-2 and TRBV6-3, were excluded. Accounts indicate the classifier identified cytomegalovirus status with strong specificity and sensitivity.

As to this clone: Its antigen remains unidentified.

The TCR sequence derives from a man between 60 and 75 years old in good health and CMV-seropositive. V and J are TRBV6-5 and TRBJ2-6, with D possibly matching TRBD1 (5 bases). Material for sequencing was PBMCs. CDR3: CASSPGSGANVLTF. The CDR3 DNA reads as TGTGCCAGCAGCCCAGGGTCTGGGGCCAACGTCCTGACTTTC.